The next 10 T cell receptor beta chains were all read from a single sample in a study of Graves' ophthalmopathy and Graves' hyperthyroidism. TCR beta CDR3 regions were amplified from RNA transcripts. HTBI-primed RT-PCR formed the first round, and a multiplex PCR formed the second. TCRdb reprocessed the multiplex PCR reads with MiXCR, giving one entry per CDR3 protein. The sample carries 560,000 or so distinct CDR3 sequences, under 45% recorded once. Sequenced: peripheral blood or thyroid tissue (not recorded which). These receptors were taken from an adult man with Graves' hyperthyroidism.

This clonotype was recorded at least ten times. The V call is TRBV4-1, the J call TRBJ1-5, with 8 positions matching TRBD1. The CDR3 runs 16 residues. Trimming removed 4 bases from V and 2 bases from J; junction bases left unmatched: 7. CDR1 is MGHRA, CDR2 YSYEKL, per germline. The CDR3 nucleotides are TGCGCCAGCAGCCCGGAGACAGGGGATGGCAATCAGCCCCAGCATTTT. This codes for CASSPETGDGNQPQHF.

The V and J genes are TRBV20-1 and TRBJ1-5; D remains unclear. The V gene lost 3 bases and the J gene lost 5 bases, with 5 bases spanning the gap. Germline CDR1 reads DFQATT; CDR2 reads SNEGSKA (reference sequence). The length of the CDR3 is 11 residues. Here the CDR3 reads CSASGDQPQHF. DNA of the CDR3: TGCAGTGCTAGTGGGGATCAGCCCCAGCATTTT.

This clonotype was picked up a small number of times. The gene calls are TRBV3-1 and TRBJ1-1; TRBD1 might be the D (5 bases). Germline assignment: CDR1 LGHDT and CDR2 YNNKEL (reference sequence). The CDR3 is 15 residues long. The V gene lost 4 bases and the J gene lost 1 base, with 13 bases spanning the gap. The CDR3 spells CASSLARGRNTEAFF. The CDR3, as DNA: TGTGCCAGCAGCCTCGCGAGGGGTAGGAACACTGAAGCTTTCTTT.

This chain joins TRBV3-1 and TRBJ1-1; D unclear. The CDR3 is 14 residues long. Germline assignment: CDR1 LGHDT and CDR2 YNNKEL (reference sequence). V was cut by 0 bases and J by 4 bases, with 9 bases left in between. DNA of the CDR3: TGTGCCAGCAGCCAAGAACGGGCGCGCACTGAAGCTTTCTTT. Residues: CASSQERARTEAFF.

V and J are TRBV7-9 and TRBJ2-2, with D tentatively TRBD1 (7 bases). The CDR3 has 17 residues. V gave up 8 bases and J gave up 1 base, with 20 bases separating them. Germline V gene data show CDR1 as SEHNR and CDR2 as FQNEAQ (reference sequence). In nucleotides, the CDR3 is TGTGCCAGCTCACCACCGCAGGGGGGAATGAACACCGGGGAGCTGTTTTTT. Protein: CASSPPQGGMNTGELFF.

This clonotype occurred many times. The CDR3 spells CASSLVRGQYSNQPQHF. DNA for the CDR3: TGTGCCAGCAGCTTAGTCCGGGGCCAGTATAGCAATCAGCCCCAGCATTTT. V usage is TRBV7-9 and J usage is TRBJ1-5; maybe TRBD1 (5 bases). This CDR3 has 17 amino acids. V lost 1 base and J 0 bases, leaving 13 bases between the germline ends. Germline V gene lookup returns CDR1 SEHNR and CDR2 FQNEAQ (reference sequence).

This clonotype was observed many times. The V call is TRBV20-1, the J call TRBJ1-1, with D unresolved. The CDR3 loop spans 10 amino acids. Germline V gives CDR1 DFQATT, CDR2 SNEGSKA (reference sequence). V was cut by 5 bases and J by 6 bases, with 7 bases left in between. CDR3 DNA sequence: TGCAGTGCTCTGACGGCTGAAGCTTTCTTT. Translated, it gives CSALTAEAFF.

This clonotype was seen at least ten times. The chain recombines TRBV4-1 with TRBJ2-5; the match to TRBD1 covers 9 bases. The ends lost 1 base at V and 4 bases at J; junction bases unmatched: 4. The CDR3 spans 15 residues. Germline assignment: CDR1 MGHRA and CDR2 YSYEKL. The CDR3 DNA reads as TGCGCCAGCAGCCAAGTCACGACAGGGGGAGAGACCCAGTACTTC. Its translation: CASSQVTTGGETQYF.

This clonotype was picked up a small number of times. The chain uses TRBV30 and TRBJ2-6; D is possibly TRBD2 (6 bases). From germline, CDR1 is GTSNPN and CDR2 SVGIG (reference sequence). The CDR3 length is 15 residues. V was pared by 0 bases and J by 4 bases, with 10 bases between. The CDR3 nucleotides are TGTGCCTGGAGTGTCGGGACTTGGGGGGCCAACGTCCTGACTTTC. It yields the protein CAWSVGTWGANVLTF. Full variable domain (missing parts from reference TRBV30 and TRBJ2-6): SQTIHQWPATLVQPVGSPLSLECTVEGTSNPNLYWYRQAAGRGLQLLFYSVGIGQISSEVPQNLSASRPQDRQFILSSKKLLLSDSGFYLCAWSVGTWGANVLTFGAGSRLTVL.

With regard to this clonotype: One junction end does not reproduce the germline sequence, and a read error may be involved. This chain joins TRBV5-5 and TRBJ1-1; TRBD1 matches 8 bases. The CDR3 length is 14 residues. Germline-derived CDR1 and CDR2 are SGHKS and YYEKEE (reference sequence). The CDR3 reads CASSSRTGNTEASF. The CDR3 DNA reads TGTGCCAGCAGCTCTAGGACAGGGAACACTGAAGCTTCCTTT.